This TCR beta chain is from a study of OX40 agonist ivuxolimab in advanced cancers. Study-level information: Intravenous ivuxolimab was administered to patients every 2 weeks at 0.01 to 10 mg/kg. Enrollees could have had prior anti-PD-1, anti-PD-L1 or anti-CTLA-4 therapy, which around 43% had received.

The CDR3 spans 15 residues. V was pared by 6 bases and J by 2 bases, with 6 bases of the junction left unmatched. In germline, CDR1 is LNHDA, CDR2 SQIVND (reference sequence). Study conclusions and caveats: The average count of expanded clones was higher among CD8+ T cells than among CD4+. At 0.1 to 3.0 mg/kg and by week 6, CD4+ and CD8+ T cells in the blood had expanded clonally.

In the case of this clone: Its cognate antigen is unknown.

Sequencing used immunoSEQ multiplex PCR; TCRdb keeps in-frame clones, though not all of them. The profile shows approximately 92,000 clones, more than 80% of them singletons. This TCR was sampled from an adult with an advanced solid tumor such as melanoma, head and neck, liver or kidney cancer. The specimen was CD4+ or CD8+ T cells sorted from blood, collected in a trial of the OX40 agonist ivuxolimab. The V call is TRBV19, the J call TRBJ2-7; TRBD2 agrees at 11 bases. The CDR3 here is CASSLSSGGTYEQYF. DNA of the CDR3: TGTGCCAGTAGCCTCTCTAGCGGGGGGACCTACGAGCAGTACTTC.